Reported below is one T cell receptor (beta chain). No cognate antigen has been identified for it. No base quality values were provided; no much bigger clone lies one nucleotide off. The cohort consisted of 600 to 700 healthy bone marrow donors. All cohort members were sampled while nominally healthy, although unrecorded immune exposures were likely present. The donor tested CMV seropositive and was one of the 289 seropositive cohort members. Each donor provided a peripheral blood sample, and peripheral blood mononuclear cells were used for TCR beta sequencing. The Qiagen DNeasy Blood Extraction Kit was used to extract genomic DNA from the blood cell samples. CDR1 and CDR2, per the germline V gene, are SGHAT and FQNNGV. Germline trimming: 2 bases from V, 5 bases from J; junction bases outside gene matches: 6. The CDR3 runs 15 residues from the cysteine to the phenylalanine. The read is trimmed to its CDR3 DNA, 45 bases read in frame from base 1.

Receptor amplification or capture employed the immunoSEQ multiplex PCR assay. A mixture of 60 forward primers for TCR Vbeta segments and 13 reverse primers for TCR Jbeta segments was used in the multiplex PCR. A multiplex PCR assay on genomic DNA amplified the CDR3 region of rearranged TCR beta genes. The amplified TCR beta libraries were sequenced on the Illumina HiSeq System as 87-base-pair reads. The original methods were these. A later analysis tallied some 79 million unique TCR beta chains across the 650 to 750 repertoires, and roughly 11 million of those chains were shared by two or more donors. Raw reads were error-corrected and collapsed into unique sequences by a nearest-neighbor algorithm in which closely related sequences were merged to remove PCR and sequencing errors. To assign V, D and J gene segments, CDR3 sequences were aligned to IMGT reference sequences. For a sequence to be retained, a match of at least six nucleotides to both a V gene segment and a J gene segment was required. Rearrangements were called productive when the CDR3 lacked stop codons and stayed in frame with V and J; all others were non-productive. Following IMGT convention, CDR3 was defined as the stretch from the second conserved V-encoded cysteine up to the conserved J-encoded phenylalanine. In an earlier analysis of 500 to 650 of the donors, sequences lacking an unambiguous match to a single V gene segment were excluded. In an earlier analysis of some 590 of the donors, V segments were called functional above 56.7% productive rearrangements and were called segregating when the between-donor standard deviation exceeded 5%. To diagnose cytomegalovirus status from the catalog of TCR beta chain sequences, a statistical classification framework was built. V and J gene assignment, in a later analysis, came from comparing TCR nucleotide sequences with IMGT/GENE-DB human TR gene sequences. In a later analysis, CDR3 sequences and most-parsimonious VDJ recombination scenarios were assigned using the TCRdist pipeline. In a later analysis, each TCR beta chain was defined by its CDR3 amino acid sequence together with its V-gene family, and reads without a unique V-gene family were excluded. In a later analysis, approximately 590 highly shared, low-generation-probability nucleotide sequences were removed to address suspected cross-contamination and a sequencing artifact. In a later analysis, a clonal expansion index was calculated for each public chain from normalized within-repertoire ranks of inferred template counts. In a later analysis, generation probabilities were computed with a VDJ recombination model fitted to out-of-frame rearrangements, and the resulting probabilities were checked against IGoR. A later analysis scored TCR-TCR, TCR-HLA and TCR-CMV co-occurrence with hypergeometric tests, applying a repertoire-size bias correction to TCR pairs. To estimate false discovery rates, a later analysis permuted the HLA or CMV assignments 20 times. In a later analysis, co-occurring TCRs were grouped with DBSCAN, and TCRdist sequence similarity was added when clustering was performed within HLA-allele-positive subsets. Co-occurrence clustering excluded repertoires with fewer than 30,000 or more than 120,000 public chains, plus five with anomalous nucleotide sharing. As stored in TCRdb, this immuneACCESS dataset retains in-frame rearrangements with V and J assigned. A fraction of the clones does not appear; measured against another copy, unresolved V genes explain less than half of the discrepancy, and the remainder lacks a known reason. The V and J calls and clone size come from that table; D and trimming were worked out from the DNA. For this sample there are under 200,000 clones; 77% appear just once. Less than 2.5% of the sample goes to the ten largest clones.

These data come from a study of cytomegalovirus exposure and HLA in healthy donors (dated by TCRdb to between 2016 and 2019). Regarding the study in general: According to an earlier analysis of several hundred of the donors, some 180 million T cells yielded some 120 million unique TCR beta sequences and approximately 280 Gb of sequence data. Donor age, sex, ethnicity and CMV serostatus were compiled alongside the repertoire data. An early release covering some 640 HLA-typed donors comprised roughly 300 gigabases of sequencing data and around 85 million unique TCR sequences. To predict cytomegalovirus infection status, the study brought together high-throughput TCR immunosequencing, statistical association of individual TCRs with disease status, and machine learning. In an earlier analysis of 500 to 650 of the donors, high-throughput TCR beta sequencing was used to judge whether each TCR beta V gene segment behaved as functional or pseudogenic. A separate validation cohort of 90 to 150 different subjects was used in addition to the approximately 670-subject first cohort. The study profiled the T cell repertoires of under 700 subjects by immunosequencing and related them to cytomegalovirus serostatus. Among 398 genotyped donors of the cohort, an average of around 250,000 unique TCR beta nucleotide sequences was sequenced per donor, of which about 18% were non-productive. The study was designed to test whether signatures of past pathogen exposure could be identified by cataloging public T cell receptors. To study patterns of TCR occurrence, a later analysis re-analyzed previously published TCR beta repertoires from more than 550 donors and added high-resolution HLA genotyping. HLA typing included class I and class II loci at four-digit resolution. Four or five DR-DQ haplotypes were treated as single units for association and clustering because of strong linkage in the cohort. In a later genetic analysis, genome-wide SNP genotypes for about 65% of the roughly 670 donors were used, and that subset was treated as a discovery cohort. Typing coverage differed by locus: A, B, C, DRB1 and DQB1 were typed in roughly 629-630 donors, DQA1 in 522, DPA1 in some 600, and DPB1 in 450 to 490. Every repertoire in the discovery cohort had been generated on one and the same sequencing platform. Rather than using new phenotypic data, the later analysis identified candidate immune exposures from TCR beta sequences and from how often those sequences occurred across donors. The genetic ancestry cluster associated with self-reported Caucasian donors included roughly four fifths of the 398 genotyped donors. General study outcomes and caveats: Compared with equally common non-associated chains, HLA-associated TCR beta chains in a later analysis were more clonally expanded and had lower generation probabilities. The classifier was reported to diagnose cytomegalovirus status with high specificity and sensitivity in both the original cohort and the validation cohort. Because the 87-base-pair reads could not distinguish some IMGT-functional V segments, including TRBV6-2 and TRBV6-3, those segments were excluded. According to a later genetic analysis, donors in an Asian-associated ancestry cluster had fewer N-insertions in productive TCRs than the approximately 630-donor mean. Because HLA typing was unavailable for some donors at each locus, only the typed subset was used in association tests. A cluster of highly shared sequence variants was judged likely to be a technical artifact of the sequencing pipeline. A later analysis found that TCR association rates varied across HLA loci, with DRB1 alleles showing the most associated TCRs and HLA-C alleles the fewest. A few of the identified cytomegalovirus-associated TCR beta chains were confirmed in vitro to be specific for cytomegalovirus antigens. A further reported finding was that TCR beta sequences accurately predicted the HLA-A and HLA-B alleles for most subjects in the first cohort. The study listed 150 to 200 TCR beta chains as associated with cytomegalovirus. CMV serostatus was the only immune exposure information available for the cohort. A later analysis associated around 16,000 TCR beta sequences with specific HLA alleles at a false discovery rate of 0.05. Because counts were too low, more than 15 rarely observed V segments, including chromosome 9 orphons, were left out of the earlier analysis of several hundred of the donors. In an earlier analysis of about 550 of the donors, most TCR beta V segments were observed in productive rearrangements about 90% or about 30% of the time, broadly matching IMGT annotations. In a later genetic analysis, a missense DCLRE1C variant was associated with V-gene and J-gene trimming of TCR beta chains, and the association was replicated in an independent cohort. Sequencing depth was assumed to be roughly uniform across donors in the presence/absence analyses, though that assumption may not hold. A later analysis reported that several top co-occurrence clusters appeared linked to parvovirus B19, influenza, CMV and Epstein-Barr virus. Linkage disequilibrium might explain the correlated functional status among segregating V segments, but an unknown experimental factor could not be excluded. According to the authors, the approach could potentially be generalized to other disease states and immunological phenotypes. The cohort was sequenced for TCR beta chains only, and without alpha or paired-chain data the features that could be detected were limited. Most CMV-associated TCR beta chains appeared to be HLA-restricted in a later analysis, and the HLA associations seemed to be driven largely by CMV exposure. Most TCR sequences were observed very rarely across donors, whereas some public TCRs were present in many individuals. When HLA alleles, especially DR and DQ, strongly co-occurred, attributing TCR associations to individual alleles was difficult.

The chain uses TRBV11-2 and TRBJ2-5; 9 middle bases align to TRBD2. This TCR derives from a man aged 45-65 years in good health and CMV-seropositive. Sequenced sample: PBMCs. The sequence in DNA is TGTGCCAGCAGCTTAATGCGGGGGGGCCTGGAGACCCAGTACTTC. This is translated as CASSLMRGGLETQYF.